This TCR beta chain was observed in a study of blood T cell repertoires in COVID-19. This CDR3 has 13 residues. Germline V gives CDR1 LGHDT, CDR2 YNNKEL (reference sequence). V lost 2 bases, J lost 4 bases, and 6 bases lay in between. The protocol was immunoSEQ multiplex PCR, while the TCRdb copy is restricted to in-frame clones and leaves out a portion. The repertoire consists of about 150,000 clones, with about 88% occurring once and the leading ten covering about 2.5%. Notes on this clone: The same CDR3 arises from other DNA sequences in this sample as well.

The source material was peripheral blood. The origin of this receptor is a woman in her 70s with acute or convalescent COVID-19. The chain uses TRBV3-1 (or the pseudogene TRBV3-2) and TRBJ1-5, with a weak D call TRBD1 (5 bases). CDR3 loop: CASSQQGNQPQHF. In DNA form, the CDR3 reads TGTGCCAGCAGCCAACAGGGAAATCAGCCCCAGCATTTT.